A single sample gave rise to the 7 T cell receptor beta chains below, sequenced in a study of OX40 agonist ivuxolimab in advanced cancers. Clones were sequenced by immunoSEQ multiplex PCR, and TCRdb holds only the in-frame ones, with some missing. This sample carries fewer than 85,000 clones, 92% of them seen once, and the ten largest clones take roughly 10%. Sequenced here: CD4+ or CD8+ T cells sorted from blood, sampled in a trial of the OX40 agonist ivuxolimab. The receptors were sampled from an adult with an advanced solid tumor such as melanoma, head and neck, liver or kidney cancer.

The chain couples TRBV10-1 to TRBJ2-1, with 9 bases aligning to TRBD2. V lost 2 bases, J lost 5 bases, and 7 bases stayed unmatched. Germline V CDR1 and CDR2: WNHNN, SYGVQD (reference sequence). The CDR3 covers 16 residues. The DNA for the CDR3 is TGCGCCAGCAGTGAGCGGCTAGCGGGGAACGACAATGAGCAGTTCTTC. It translates to CASSERLAGNDNEQFF.

CDR3 loop: CASRFGQNTEAFF. The CDR3 nucleotides are TGTGCCAGCAGATTCGGACAGAACACTGAAGCTTTCTTT. J is TRBJ1-1 and V is TRBV6-5, with a possible D match to TRBD1 (5 bases). Trimming removed 6 bases from V and 1 base from J, with 9 bases in between. CDR3 length: 13 residues. Germline values: CDR1 MNHEY, CDR2 SVGAGI.

The V call is TRBV7-9, the J call TRBJ2-1; 12 bases are a match to TRBD2. V lost 5 bases to trimming and J lost 8 bases; unmatched junction nucleotides: 10. Germline V gene sequence: CDR1 SEHNR, CDR2 FQNEAQ (reference sequence). This CDR3 contains 16 residues. The DNA of the CDR3 is TGTGCCAGCAGCCGCCCAGCTAGCGGGGGGGTGGATGAGCAGTTCTTC. Its translation: CASSRPASGGVDEQFF.

The chain employs TRBV2 and TRBJ1-5; perhaps TRBD1 as D (6 bases). The V and J ends lost 4 bases and 4 bases respectively, with 17 bases between them. CDR3 length: 16 amino acids. Germline CDR1 reads SNHLY; CDR2 reads FYNNEI. CDR3 in amino acids: CASSGIRGAANQPQHF. DNA for the CDR3: TGTGCCAGCAGTGGGATACGGGGGGCCGCTAATCAGCCCCAGCATTTT. Full variable domain (missing parts from reference TRBV2 and TRBJ1-5): EPEVTQTPSHQVTQMGQEVILRCVPISNHLYFYWYRQILGQKVEFLVSFYNNEISEKSEIFDDQFSVERPDGSNFTLKIRSTKLEDSAMYFCASSGIRGAANQPQHFGDGTRLSIL.

This chain uses TRBV7-8 with TRBJ2-7; D remains ambiguous. The germline V gene encodes CDR1 SGHVS and CDR2 FQNEAQ. Between the trimmed V and J ends, which lost 0 bases and 1 base, there was a span of 7 bases. This CDR3 contains 14 residues. The CDR3 loop is CASSLAVQSYEQYF. The CDR3, as DNA: TGTGCCAGCAGCTTAGCCGTTCAGTCCTACGAGCAGTACTTC.

The gene calls are TRBV18 and TRBJ2-7; 7 positions agree with TRBD1. The CDR3 length is 14 residues. The V gene's germline CDR1 is KGHSH and CDR2 LQKENI. V gave up 3 bases and J gave up 9 bases; unmatched junction bases: 11. CDR3 sequence reads: CASSPTGPGDGQYF. The DNA for the CDR3 is TGTGCCAGCTCACCGACAGGGCCGGGTGATGGGCAGTACTTC.

The gene calls are TRBV2 and TRBJ2-1; D perhaps matches TRBD1 (6 bases). Trimming took off 1 base at V and 5 bases at J, with 21 bases between the two ends. Germline V gene lookup returns CDR1 SNHLY and CDR2 FYNNEI. This CDR3 contains 18 residues. For the CDR3, the DNA is TGTGCCAGCAGTGAAGATTCAGGGGCCCCACTTTGGGACAATGAGCAGTTCTTC. This encodes CASSEDSGAPLWDNEQFF.